Listed here is a single TCR beta chain. Here immunoSEQ multiplex PCR was the method, and the copy in TCRdb shows in-frame clones only, minus some. The table has about 220,000 clones, around 84% seen once; the top ten hold 2.9%. The sample comes from a study of blood T cell repertoires in COVID-19. The TCR originated in a middle-aged man who had recovered from COVID-19. The sequencing input was peripheral blood.

CDR3 loop: CASSYSMRGYTF. CDR3 in DNA: TGTGCCAGCAGTTACTCTATGCGGGGCTACACCTTC. The chain employs TRBV6-2 or TRBV6-3 and TRBJ1-2; no firm D call. The CDR3 runs to 12 residues. From germline, CDR1 is MNHEY and CDR2 SVGEGT. V lost 0 bases, J lost 8 bases, and 7 bases lay in between.